This TCR beta chain was retrieved from a study of human T cells and chemical hapten exposure (dated by TCRdb to the early 2020s). About the investigation overall: For sensitization, 2% DPC in acetone was applied to a roughly 2 cm by roughly 2 cm area of upper inner arm skin. The patient cohort, mostly female, included alopecia areata with under or over 50% scalp involvement, alopecia totalis and alopecia universalis. This study followed changes in the peripheral blood TCR repertoire in vivo during primary and secondary sensitization of alopecia patients to the hapten diphenylcyclopropenone (DPC). Libraries were pooled for sequencing, and variation in per-sample TCR yields was attributed mainly to small differences in library volumes within the pool. Weekly therapeutic DPC doses were additionally applied to the scalp of patients throughout the roughly 23-week study period. Patch tests used Finn chambers with 0.01% DPC on the upper back, scored after 6 days by International Contact Dermatitis Research Group standards. Blood was sampled from patients pre-sensitization (week 0) and at 2, 6 and about 24 weeks after DPC sensitization. For TCR sequencing, blood came from about 29 alopecia patients at anywhere from one to four time points (pre-sensitization, 2, 6 and 24 weeks). What the authors observed across the whole study: Compared with pre-sensitization or healthy control sets, expanded TCRs formed significantly more large CDR3 similarity clusters, which is consistent with antigen-driven responses. The number of TCRs above 1 in 1000 frequency did not change with DPC sensitization; there was no evidence of global repertoire structure alterations. Alopecia, a presumed autoimmune disease, was present in all patients, so the immune response of the patients might differ from that of healthy individuals. After repeated subsampling, the strength of the expansion versus patch-test correlation and the threshold at which it became significant changed. Patch test score was positively correlated with the number of PT1 expanded TCRs, with significance at thresholds 8, 16 and 32 but not at 4.

On this clonotype itself: Its specific antigen is unknown. There are no base qualities to consult, and no much larger clone falls within one base.

From a lookup of the germline V gene, CDR1 and CDR2 are MDHEN and SYDVKM. The CDR3 sequence holds 17 residues, the cysteine and phenylalanine included. Left in the record is the CDR3 DNA by itself, 51 bases read in frame from the first base. V is reduced by 5 bases and J by 4 bases, leaving a spacing of 21 bases between them. The time point label for this specimen denotes: patch test 2, 6 weeks after DPC sensitization. The treatment or condition label on this specimen signifies: therapeutic diphenylcyclopropenone sensitization with weekly scalp DPC. Blood at each patch-test visit was drawn before the patch test was applied. To be eligible, patients had to be aged 18 to 70, diagnosed with alopecia and judged suitable for DPC therapy, while pregnant patients were excluded. Unfractionated whole blood was collected in Tempus Blood RNA tubes, and total RNA was extracted from that blood. The library was made by RACE. The listed sequencing device is NextSeq 500. Library preparation attached unique molecular identifiers to individual cDNA molecules for quantitative, reproducible TCR counting. Each blood RNA sample was used to sequence both TCR alpha and TCR beta chains. Turning to the authors' computational methods: The median number of TCRs per sample was roughly 98,000, ranging from about 23,224 to 690,600. V, J and CDR3 annotation of the TCR reads was performed with the Decombinator software suite. Every sample was subsampled to the same number of TCRs (28,000) for the PS versus PT1 abundance plots. TCRs were defined as expanded if absent before sensitization and observed at least eight times at the 2-week time point. TCRdb cleaned the public reads at Q25 with fastp, built clones with MiXCR and kept in-frame beta chains. Entries are consolidated by CDR3 protein sequence, retaining the most common genes and DNA. The V and J calls follow TCRdb's processing rather than the paper's. The sample contains some 100,000 distinct CDR3 sequences, more than 7% of them found a single time. Approximately 3% of the sample goes to the ten largest clones.

The sequence came from a middle-aged woman with alopecia areata. Some clones in this sample may be carry-over from other donors' samples. The chain links TRBV28 with TRBJ2-1; the D gene is perhaps TRBD1, from 5 matching bases. The specimen was whole blood, collected in connection with sensitization to the hapten diphenylcyclopropenone (DPC). The DNA sequence is given as TGTGCCAGCAGTCTAGGGGTACTGGGGTCAGGGTACAATGAGCAGTTCTTC. Its product reads: CASSLGVLGSGYNEQFF. The CDR3, completed at both ends by the reference TRBV28 and TRBJ2-1 genes, gives the full variable domain DVKVTQSSRYLVKRTGEKVFLECVQDMDHENMFWYRQDPGLGLRLIYFSYDVKMKEKGDIPEGYSVSREKKERFSLILESASTNQTSMYLCASSLGVLGSGYNEQFFGPGTRLTVL.